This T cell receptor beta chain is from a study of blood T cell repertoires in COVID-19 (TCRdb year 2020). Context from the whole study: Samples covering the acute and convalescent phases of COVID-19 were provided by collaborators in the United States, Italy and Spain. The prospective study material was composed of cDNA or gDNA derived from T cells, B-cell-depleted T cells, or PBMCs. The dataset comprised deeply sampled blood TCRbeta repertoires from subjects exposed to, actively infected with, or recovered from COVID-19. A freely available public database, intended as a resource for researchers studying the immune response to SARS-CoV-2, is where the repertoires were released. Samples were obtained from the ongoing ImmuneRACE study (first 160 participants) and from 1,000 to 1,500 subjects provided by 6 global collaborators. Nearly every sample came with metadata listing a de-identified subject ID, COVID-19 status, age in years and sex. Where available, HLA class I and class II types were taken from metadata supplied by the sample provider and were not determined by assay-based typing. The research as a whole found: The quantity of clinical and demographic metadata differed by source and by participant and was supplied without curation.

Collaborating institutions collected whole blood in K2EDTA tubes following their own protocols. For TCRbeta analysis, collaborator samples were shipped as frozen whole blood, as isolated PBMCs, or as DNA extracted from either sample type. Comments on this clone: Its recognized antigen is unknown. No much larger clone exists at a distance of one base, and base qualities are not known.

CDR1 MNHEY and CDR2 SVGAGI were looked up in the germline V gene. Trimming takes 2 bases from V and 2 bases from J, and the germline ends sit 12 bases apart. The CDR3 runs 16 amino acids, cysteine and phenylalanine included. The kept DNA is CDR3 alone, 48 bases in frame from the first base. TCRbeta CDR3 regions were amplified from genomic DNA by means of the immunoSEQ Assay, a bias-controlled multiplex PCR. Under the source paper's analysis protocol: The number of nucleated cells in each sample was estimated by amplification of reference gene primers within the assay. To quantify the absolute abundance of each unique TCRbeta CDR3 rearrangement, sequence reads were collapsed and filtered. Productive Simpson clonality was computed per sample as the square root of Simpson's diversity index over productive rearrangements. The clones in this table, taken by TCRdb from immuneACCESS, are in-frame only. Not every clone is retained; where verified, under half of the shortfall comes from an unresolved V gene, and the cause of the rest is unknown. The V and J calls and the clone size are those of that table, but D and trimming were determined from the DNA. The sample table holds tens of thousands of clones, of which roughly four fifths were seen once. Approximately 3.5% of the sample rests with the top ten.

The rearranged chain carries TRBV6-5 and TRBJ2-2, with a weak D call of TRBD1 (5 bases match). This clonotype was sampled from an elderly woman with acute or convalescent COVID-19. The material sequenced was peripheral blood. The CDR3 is CASSYHPQGNTGELFF. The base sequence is TGTGCCAGCAGTTACCATCCTCAGGGAAACACCGGGGAGCTGTTTTTT.